This entry lists 21 T cell receptor beta chains sequenced from one sample in a study of blood T cell repertoires in COVID-19. Clones were sequenced by immunoSEQ multiplex PCR, and TCRdb holds only the in-frame ones, with some missing. Among 200,000 or so clones listed, more than 65% were seen once. Sequencing was performed on peripheral blood. The receptors come from a woman in her twenties or thirties who had recovered from COVID-19.

J is TRBJ1-1 and V is TRBV4-2; unclear D gene. Germline CDR1 is LGHNA and CDR2 is YNFKEQ. CDR3 length equals 13 residues. V was cut by 1 base and J by 2 bases, with 5 bases left in between. The CDR3 here is CASSQGGNTEAFF. The CDR3 DNA follows: TGTGCCAGCAGCCAAGGAGGAAACACTGAAGCTTTCTTT.

The chain recombines TRBV14 with TRBJ2-7; 11 nucleotides align to TRBD1. Germline V gene data show CDR1 as SGHDN and CDR2 as FVKESK. With V trimmed by 5 bases and J by 6 bases, 9 bases remained unmatched. This CDR3 spans 15 amino acids. The chain's CDR3 is CASSARTGGPLEQYF. The CDR3 DNA reads TGTGCCAGCAGCGCGCGGACAGGGGGCCCTCTCGAGCAGTACTTC.

The chain recombines TRBV7-3 with TRBJ1-1; perhaps TRBD1 as D (5 bases). CDR1 and CDR2 from the germline V gene are SGHTA and FQGTGA. V lost 2 bases, J lost 5 bases, and 15 bases lay in between. The CDR3 loop spans 15 amino acids. CDR3 nucleotide sequence: TGTGCCAGCAGCTTACACCAGGGCTTGGAAACTGAAGCTTTCTTT. This gives the protein CASSLHQGLETEAFF.

This chain connects TRBV2 to TRBJ2-7, with 7 bases that match TRBD2. J lost 4 bases, V lost 6 bases, and 3 bases had no gene match. Germline V gene data show CDR1 as SNHLY and CDR2 as FYNNEI. This CDR3 comprises 12 residues. The CDR3 here is CASRLARYEQYF. As DNA, the CDR3 is TGTGCCAGCAGACTAGCGAGGTACGAGCAGTACTTC.

The rearrangement uses TRBV9 and TRBJ2-3, with D uncertain. The V and J ends lost 5 bases and 4 bases respectively, with 11 bases between them. Looked up from germline, CDR1 is SGDLS and CDR2 is YYNGEE. This CDR3 is 13 amino acids long. The CDR3: CASSYPPADTQYF. The CDR3, as DNA: TGTGCCAGCAGTTATCCCCCCGCAGATACGCAGTATTTT.

The chain combines TRBV5-6 with TRBJ2-5, with D maybe TRBD2 (5 bases). In germline, CDR1 is SGHDT, CDR2 YYEEEE. This CDR3 is built from 11 residues. The V gene lost 4 bases and the J gene lost 4 bases, with 5 bases spanning the gap. CDR3 in DNA: TGTGCCAGCAGCCGGGGAGAGACCCAGTACTTC. This sequence encodes CASSRGETQYF.

As concerns this clone: This may come from a read error, since a much larger clone is one base off. The CDR3 reads CASSYNYEQYF. In DNA form, the CDR3 reads TGTGCCAGCAGTTACAACTACGAGCAGTACTTC. The chain uses TRBV12-3 or TRBV12-4 and TRBJ2-7; D not resolved. The CDR3 is made up of 11 amino acids. Between the trimmed V and J ends, which lost 4 bases and 3 bases, there was a span of 4 bases.

This chain connects TRBV21-1 to TRBJ1-1; the table's TRBD1 call for D was not verified on the DNA. TRBV21-1 is described as a pseudogene. The CDR3 totals 19 residues. CDR3 nucleotides: TGTGCCAGCAGCCAAGGAGGGACAGGGGTGAGTCGGGGATACACTGAAGCTTTCTTT. Its translation is CASSQGGTGVSRGYTEAFF.

The rearrangement links TRBV4-1 to TRBJ2-5, with D unresolved. V gave up 0 bases and J gave up 5 bases, with 10 bases separating them. The CDR3 extends over 14 amino acids. The germline gives CDR1 MGHRA, CDR2 YSYEKL. This CDR3 reads CASSQDPGEETQYF. The CDR3 DNA reads TGCGCCAGCAGCCAAGATCCCGGAGAGGAGACCCAGTACTTC.

The V and J genes are TRBV7-9 and TRBJ2-7; D remains ambiguous. V dropped 2 bases and J dropped 4 bases, with 3 bases sitting between them. Germline CDR1 and CDR2: SEHNR and FQNEAQ (reference sequence). This CDR3 has 11 amino acids. The chain's CDR3 is CASSLTYEQYF. The CDR3 nucleotides read TGTGCCAGCAGCTTAACATACGAGCAGTACTTC. Based on the CDR3 plus reference TRBV7-9 and TRBJ2-7, the full variable domain is DTGVSQNPRHKITKRGQNVTFRCDPISEHNRLYWYRQTLGQGPEFLTYFQNEAQLEKSRLLSDRFSAERPKGSFSTLEIQRTEQGDSAMYLCASSLTYEQYFGPGTRLTVT.

The chain combines TRBV15 with TRBJ2-1, with D perhaps matching TRBD2 (6 bases). Germline CDR1 LNHNV, CDR2 YYDKDF (reference sequence). V was shortened by 3 bases and J by 5 bases, with 14 bases between the two germline ends. CDR3 size: 15 residues. The CDR3 protein is CATSSIGGADNEQFF. DNA of the CDR3: TGTGCCACCAGCAGCATCGGGGGAGCTGACAATGAGCAGTTCTTC.

The rearrangement links TRBV28 to TRBJ2-7; D ambiguous. The CDR3 contains 13 residues. With 3 bases removed from V and 5 bases from J, the gap between germline ends came to 11 bases. Germline assignment: CDR1 MDHEN and CDR2 SYDVKM. The CDR3 nucleotides are TGTGCCAGCAGTTTCCGGTCTATTGACGAGCAGTACTTC. This codes for CASSFRSIDEQYF.

This rearrangement joins TRBV13 to TRBJ2-2; a possible D gene is TRBD2 (5 bases). This CDR3 is built from 17 residues. The germline V gene encodes CDR1 PRHDT and CDR2 FYEKMQ (reference sequence). Deletions cut 5 bases from V and 4 bases from J, with 20 bases between. The CDR3 nucleotides are TGTGCCAGCAGCCTTACCTCGGGGATTGTGAGCACCGGGGAGCTGTTTTTT. Its translation: CASSLTSGIVSTGELFF.

This sequence joins TRBV10-3 and TRBJ2-1, with D uncertain. The CDR3 is made up of 11 amino acids. Germline CDR1 and CDR2: ENHRY and SYGVKD. Between the trimmed V and J ends, which lost 0 bases and 9 bases, there was a span of 3 bases. CDR3 region: CAISESREQFF. Written as DNA, the CDR3 is TGTGCCATCAGTGAGTCGCGTGAGCAGTTCTTC.

The rearrangement links TRBV28 to TRBJ2-1, with 9 bases matching TRBD1. The CDR3 has 14 residues. The germline gives CDR1 MDHEN, CDR2 SYDVKM. The V segment lost 3 bases and the J segment 6 bases; nucleotides outside the gene matches: 3. The CDR3 coding sequence is TGTGCCAGCAGTTTGGGGACAGGGACCAATGAGCAGTTCTTC. Translating it yields CASSLGTGTNEQFF.

A single count supports this clone. The V call is TRBV19, the J call TRBJ1-2, with 9 positions matching TRBD1. The J segment lost 8 bases and the V segment lost 4 bases, leaving 14 bases of the junction unmatched. Per germline, CDR1 LNHDA and CDR2 SQIVND (reference sequence). The CDR3 has 16 residues. DNA for the CDR3: TGTGCCAGTAGTACCCCCAGGACAGGGGCCTCCTCCGGCTACACCTTC. It encodes CASSTPRTGASSGYTF.

V is TRBV5-1 and J is TRBJ1-4; 8 bases line up with TRBD1. The CDR3 has 16 amino acids. Germline V gene data show CDR1 as SGHRS and CDR2 as YFSETQ. With 4 bases clipped from V and 5 bases from J, the junction kept 10 bases outside the gene matches. The CDR3 sequence: CASSRNAGTGNEKLFF. CDR3 DNA sequence: TGCGCCAGCAGCCGAAACGCCGGGACAGGCAATGAAAAACTGTTTTTT.

Only one count was recorded for this clone. The chain couples TRBV18 to TRBJ1-5, with TRBD1 matching 10 bases. The CDR3 has 16 amino acids. Germline trimming cut 3 bases from V and 5 bases from J; bases unmatched to any gene: 7. Germline CDR1 is KGHSH and CDR2 is LQKENI. The CDR3 DNA reads as TGTGCCAGCTCACCCTTAAGGACAGGGGGGTATCAGCCCCAGCATTTT. This encodes CASSPLRTGGYQPQHF.

This clone showed up just once. The rearrangement links TRBV27 to TRBJ1-2; TRBD1 aligns across 8 bases. CDR1 and CDR2 (germline): MNHEY, SMNVEV (reference sequence). The CDR3 runs to 16 residues. V shed 2 bases and J 2 bases; nucleotides not matched to a gene: 7. In DNA, the CDR3 is TGTGCCAGCAGTTTAAGAGGGGACAGGCTAAACTATGGCTACACCTTC. It specifies CASSLRGDRLNYGYTF.

V and J are TRBV5-5 and TRBJ1-4, with 7 bases identical to TRBD1. Germline V lookup: CDR1 SGHKS, CDR2 YYEKEE (reference sequence). V gave up 4 bases and J gave up 7 bases; unmatched junction bases: 10. The CDR3 consists of 15 residues. Here the CDR3 DNA reads TGTGCCAGCAGCCCACGACAGGGACGGGTTGAAAAACTGTTTTTT. Translation: CASSPRQGRVEKLFF. Looking up the rest from reference TRBV5-5 and TRBJ1-4 gives the full variable domain: DAGVTQSPTHLIKTRGQQVTLRCSPISGHKSVSWYQQVLGQGPQFIFQYYEKEERGRGNFPDRFSARQFPNYSSELNVNALLLGDSALYLCASSPRQGRVEKLFFGSGTQLSVL.

The chain carries TRBV6-6 and TRBJ2-5, with D possibly TRBD1 on 5 matching bases. The ends were cut back, 6 bases at V and 5 bases at J, with 16 bases in the middle. The germline V gene has CDR1 MNHNY and CDR2 SVGAGI (reference sequence). The CDR3 totals 14 residues. The CDR3 nucleotides are TGTGCCAGCAGCTCCGCCCAGGGAAGGGAGACCCAGTACTTC. Translated, it gives CASSSAQGRETQYF.